Reported below is one T cell receptor beta chain. Antigen: not known. The length of the CDR3 is 16 residues. V lost 4 bases to trimming and J lost 4 bases; unmatched junction nucleotides: 8. In germline, CDR1 is SQVTM, CDR2 ANQGSEA. This sample was taken from a study of naive and memory T cell subsets. The beta constant-region primer was an equimolar mix of two oligonucleotides covering TRBC1 and TRBC2. Nested alpha and beta constant-region primers with the SP2 primer drove four PCR rounds on ligated cDNA. TCRdb called the UMI-ligation and nested PCR reads again in MiXCR, with one record for every CDR3 protein. The sample records fewer than 150,000 distinct CDR3 sequences, 15% to 20% being singletons. Study findings and constraints: Naive repertoires, especially CD8, held a few larger clonotypes, possibly memory cells re-expressing CD45RA. Activation and differentiation may alter RNA-based TCR counts.

This sequence originates from a human donor in good health. This chain connects TRBV29-1 to TRBJ2-1; 12 bases are a match to TRBD2. The sequenced material came from naive CD8+ T cells from blood. CDR3 loop: CSVATTSGRWYNEQFF. CDR3 coding DNA: TGCAGCGTTGCAACAACTAGCGGGAGGTGGTACAATGAGCAGTTCTTC.